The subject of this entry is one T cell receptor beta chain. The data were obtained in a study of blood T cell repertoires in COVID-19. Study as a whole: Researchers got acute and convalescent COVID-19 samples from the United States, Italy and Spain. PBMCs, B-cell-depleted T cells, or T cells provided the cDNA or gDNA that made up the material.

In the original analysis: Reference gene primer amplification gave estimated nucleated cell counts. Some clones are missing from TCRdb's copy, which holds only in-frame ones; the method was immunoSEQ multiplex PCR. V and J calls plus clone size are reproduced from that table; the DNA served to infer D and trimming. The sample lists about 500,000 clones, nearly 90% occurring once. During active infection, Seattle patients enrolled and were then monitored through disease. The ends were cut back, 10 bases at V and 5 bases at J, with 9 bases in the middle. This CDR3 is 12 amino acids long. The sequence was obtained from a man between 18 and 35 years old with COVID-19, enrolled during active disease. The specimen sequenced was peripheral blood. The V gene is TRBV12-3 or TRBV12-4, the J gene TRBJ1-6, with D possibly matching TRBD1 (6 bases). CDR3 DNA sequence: TGTGCCACCCGGACAGATAATTCACCCCTCCACTTT. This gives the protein CATRTDNSPLHF.